This T cell receptor (beta chain) is drawn from a study of blood T cell repertoires in COVID-19. Study-wide background: Researchers got acute and convalescent COVID-19 samples from the United States, Italy and Spain. T cells, B-cell-depleted T cells, or PBMCs supplied cDNA or gDNA.

The CDR3 has 13 amino acids. V lost 1 base, J lost 6 bases, and 9 bases lay in between. As originally analysed: By means of reference gene primer amplification, nucleated cell counts were estimated. Assay: immunoSEQ multiplex PCR; the TCRdb copy retains only in-frame clones and omits some. V, J and clone size are those of that table, while D and trimming were read from the DNA. The sample contains some 180,000 clones, just under 80% of which appear only once. This rearrangement joins TRBV12-3 or TRBV12-4 to TRBJ1-2; no clear D gene. The sequence came from a woman of 80 years or more with active or convalescent COVID-19. Sequenced: peripheral blood. The CDR3 bases are TGTGCCAGCAGTTTAGGTAAAAATAATGGCTACACCTTC. Translated: CASSLGKNNGYTF.